Presented here are 14 T cell receptor beta chains from one specimen sequenced in a study of PD-1 and CTLA-4 blockade in melanoma. Clones were sequenced by immunoSEQ multiplex PCR, and TCRdb holds only the in-frame ones, with some missing. The sample includes approximately 17,000 clones, approximately 70% of them seen just once. Sequenced here: CD8+ T cells from peripheral blood, sampled from a patient given anti-PD-1 treatment. The receptors were gathered from a human donor with melanoma.

J is TRBJ2-2 and V is TRBV24-1, with a possible D match to TRBD2 (5 bases). Trimming left V 9 bases short and J 4 bases short, with 8 bases between. The CDR3 contains 12 residues. CDR1 is KGHDR, CDR2 SFDVKD, per germline. CDR3 protein: CATSGGTGELFF. The CDR3 nucleotides are TGTGCCACCTCTGGAGGCACCGGGGAGCTGTTTTTT.

Concerning this clone: One end of the junction does not line up with germline, which may come from a read error. The V call is TRBV9, the J call TRBJ2-1; 9 nucleotides match TRBD2. The length of the CDR3 is 13 residues. The germline gives CDR1 SGDLS, CDR2 YYNGEE. The CDR3 loop reads CASSVLAGAEQFF. CDR3 in DNA: TGCGCCAGCAGCGTTTTAGCGGGAGCTGAGCAGTTCTTC.

J is TRBJ2-7 and V is TRBV6-1; unclear D gene. Germline V gene data show CDR1 as MNHNS and CDR2 as SASEGT. The CDR3 spans 11 residues. V was clipped by 3 bases and J by 4 bases, with 4 bases between them. CDR3 DNA sequence: TGTGCCAGCAGTGACGGTTACGAGCAGTACTTC. Translated: CASSDGYEQYF.

This clone was seen a handful of times. The genes are TRBV5-1 and TRBJ1-5; D not resolved. V was cut by 2 bases and J by 4 bases, with 7 bases left in between. Germline V lookup: CDR1 SGHRS, CDR2 YFSETQ. The CDR3 is made up of 13 amino acids. The CDR3 DNA follows: TGCGCCAGCAGCTTTACCATAAATCAGCCCCAGCATTTT. Encoded protein: CASSFTINQPQHF.

V gene TRBV9 combines with J gene TRBJ2-1, with D possibly TRBD2 on 5 matching bases. V was clipped by 3 bases and J by 0 bases, with 10 bases between them. From germline, CDR1 is SGDLS and CDR2 YYNGEE. This CDR3 spans 15 amino acids. In DNA, the CDR3 is TGTGCCAGCAGCGAGGTGGGGAGCTCCTACAATGAGCAGTTCTTC. Translation gives CASSEVGSSYNEQFF.

The rearrangement links TRBV10-2 to TRBJ2-1; D uncertain. This CDR3 is 11 amino acids long. The V gene's germline CDR1 is WSHSY and CDR2 SAAADI. V lost 2 bases, J lost 7 bases, and 3 bases lay in between. This CDR3 is CASSEGNEQFF. DNA of the CDR3: TGCGCCAGCAGTGAGGGAAATGAGCAGTTCTTC.

The chain carries TRBV6-5 and TRBJ2-3; D is ambiguous. Trimming stripped 7 bases from V and 4 bases from J, with 3 bases between. From germline, CDR1 is MNHEY and CDR2 SVGAGI. This CDR3 has 10 residues. CDR3 residues: CASKADTQYF. The CDR3, as DNA: TGTGCCAGCAAGGCAGATACGCAGTATTTT.

The table lists this clone with a few counts. The rearrangement joins TRBV27 to TRBJ2-5; no reliable D call. Germline CDR1 and CDR2: MNHEY and SMNVEV (reference sequence). This CDR3 has 14 residues. Trimming removed 2 bases at V and 7 bases at J, with 14 bases between. The CDR3 DNA reads as TGTGCCAGCAGTTTAGGGCCCCTCCTTGGGACCCAGTACTTC. Amino acids: CASSLGPLLGTQYF.

J is TRBJ1-1 and V is TRBV12-3 or TRBV12-4, with no clear D. Trimming pared 3 bases from V and 8 bases from J, leaving 10 bases between. CDR3 length: 12 amino acids. As DNA, the CDR3 is TGTGCCAGCAGTTTCTCTGGGCGAGAAGCTTTCTTT. It codes for CASSFSGREAFF.

The rearrangement uses TRBV30 and TRBJ2-7; D may be TRBD2 (7 bases). The length of the CDR3 is 13 residues. Trimming took off 0 bases at V and 6 bases at J, with 12 bases between the two ends. CDR1 GTSNPN and CDR2 SVGIG come from the germline V gene (reference sequence). The DNA for the CDR3 is TGTGCCTGGAGTGTAACGGGGGGCAGCGAGCAGTACTTC. Amino acid sequence: CAWSVTGGSEQYF.

This chain connects TRBV29-1 to TRBJ2-1; 10 bases align to TRBD2. Looked up from germline, CDR1 is SQVTM and CDR2 is ANQGSEA. The CDR3 has 17 residues. Trimming took 1 base from V and 2 from J; bases not matched to a gene: 8. This CDR3 reads CSVEVSGRLEPYNEQFF. CDR3 sequence (DNA): TGCAGCGTTGAAGTTAGCGGGAGGCTGGAACCCTACAATGAGCAGTTCTTC.

CDR3: CASSFPAGEGSNEQFF. CDR3 nucleotide sequence: TGTGCCAGCAGCTTCCCAGCGGGAGAGGGATCCAATGAGCAGTTCTTC. V is TRBV7-8 and J is TRBJ2-1; 8 positions agree with TRBD2. V gave up 3 bases and J gave up 6 bases; unmatched junction bases: 10. The CDR3 covers 16 residues. In germline, CDR1 is SGHVS, CDR2 FQNEAQ.

This chain uses TRBV19 with TRBJ1-2; D is perhaps TRBD1 (5 bases). V shed 2 bases and J shed 9 bases, with 13 bases lying between them. This CDR3 region has 13 residues. Germline V gives CDR1 LNHDA, CDR2 SQIVND (reference sequence). CDR3 protein: CASSIQGYNSYTF. The CDR3 DNA reads as TGTGCCAGTAGTATACAGGGATATAATAGCTACACCTTC.

This chain links TRBV9 with TRBJ2-7, with D unresolved. Trimming shortened V by 4 bases and J by 4 bases, and 15 bases separated the two germline ends. Germline values: CDR1 SGDLS, CDR2 YYNGEE. This CDR3 has 14 residues. CDR3 sequence (DNA): TGTGCCAGCAGCCCAAGGGTAGGGCTTTACGAGCAGTACTTC. Encoded protein: CASSPRVGLYEQYF.